A single sample gave rise to the 3 T cell receptor beta chains below, sequenced in a study of shared T cell receptors in the human thymus. Libraries were prepared by immunoSEQ multiplex PCR; TCRdb keeps only in-frame clonotypes and omits some of them. This sample has around 340,000 clones, with around 93% found just once. Sequences were obtained from thymocytes. These receptors were obtained from a human donor.

This chain links TRBV6-5 with TRBJ2-3; 9 positions agree with TRBD2. The CDR3 contains 12 residues. Germline V gene lookup returns CDR1 MNHEY and CDR2 SVGAGI. V gave up 1 base and J gave up 13 bases; unmatched junction bases: 3. The CDR3 sequence: CASSYLAGVEYF. DNA for the CDR3: TGTGCCAGCAGTTACTTAGCGGGAGTTGAGTATTTT.

The CDR3 is CASSLIGGDRIRNEKLFF. DNA for the CDR3: TGTGCCAGCAGCTTGATAGGGGGAGACAGGATTCGTAATGAAAAACTGTTTTTT. The J gene is TRBJ1-4, the V gene TRBV7-6; TRBD1 is a possible D gene (6 bases). Between the trimmed V and J ends, which lost 3 bases and 4 bases, there was a span of 21 bases. The CDR3 runs to 18 residues. CDR1 and CDR2 (germline): SGHVS, FNYEAQ.

This sequence joins TRBV11-2 and TRBJ2-5, with D possibly matching TRBD2 (7 bases). V was shortened by 5 bases and J by 3 bases, with 19 bases between the two germline ends. There are 16 residues in the CDR3. CDR1 is SGHAT, CDR2 FQNNGV, per germline. The CDR3 DNA reads as TGTGCCAGCAGCCACGGGGGGCGGGAGTTGGAAGAGACCCAGTACTTC. Protein: CASSHGGRELEETQYF. The whole variable domain, remainder taken from reference TRBV11-2 and TRBJ2-5, is EAGVAQSPRYKIIEKRQSVAFWCNPISGHATLYWYQQILGQGPKLLIQFQNNGVVDDSQLPKDRFSAERLKGVDSTLKIQPAKLEDSAVYLCASSHGGRELEETQYFGPGTRLLVL.